This T cell receptor (beta chain) appears in the sequencing data of a study of T cell repertoires in cytomegalovirus infection. General observations from the study: Public TCR beta family frequency separated CMV-and-HLA carriers, including in an independent cohort. Dominating the ex vivo response were HLA-C-restricted CMV-specific TCR beta clonotypes.

One entry per CDR3 protein results from TCRdb running MiXCR on the reads. In the table there are approximately 190,000 distinct CDR3 sequences, 28% of which are singletons. The J segment lost 2 bases and the V segment lost 8 bases, leaving 7 bases of the junction unmatched. The CDR3 totals 16 residues. Germline assignment: CDR1 MDHEN and CDR2 SYDVKM. This clonotype was counted a few times. Its target is unknown. The sequenced sample consisted of PBMCs. This clonotype was sampled from a human donor in good health (CMV status not recorded). Some clones in this sample may be carry-over from other donors' samples. The chain employs TRBV28 and TRBJ2-5; 14 bases map to TRBD2. The CDR3 sequence: CASGGGLAGEQETQYF. DNA for the CDR3: TGTGCCAGCGGGGGGGGACTAGCGGGGGAGCAAGAGACCCAGTACTTC.